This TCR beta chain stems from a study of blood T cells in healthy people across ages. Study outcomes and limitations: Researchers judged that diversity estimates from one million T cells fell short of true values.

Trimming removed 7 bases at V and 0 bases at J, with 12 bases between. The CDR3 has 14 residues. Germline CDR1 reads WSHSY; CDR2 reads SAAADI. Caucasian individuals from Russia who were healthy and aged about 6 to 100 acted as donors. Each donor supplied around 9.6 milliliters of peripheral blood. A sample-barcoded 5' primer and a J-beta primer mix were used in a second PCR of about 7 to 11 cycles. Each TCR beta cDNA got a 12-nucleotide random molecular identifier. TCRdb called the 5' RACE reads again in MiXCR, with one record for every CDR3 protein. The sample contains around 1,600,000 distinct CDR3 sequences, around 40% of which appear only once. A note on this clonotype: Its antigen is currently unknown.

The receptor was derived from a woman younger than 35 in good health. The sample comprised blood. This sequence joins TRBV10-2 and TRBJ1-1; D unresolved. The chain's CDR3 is CASIGSLMNTEAFF. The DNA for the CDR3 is TGCGCCAGCATTGGGTCACTGATGAACACTGAAGCTTTCTTT.